One sample yielded the 21 T cell receptor beta chains listed below, sequenced in a study of molecular identifiers for immune sequencing clone quantification. TCRdb used MiXCR to reprocess the PCR reads, holding one entry per CDR3 protein. This table has about 100,000 distinct CDR3 sequences, under 40% appearing once. Sequencing was done on a sample of naive CD8+ T cells from blood, with Jurkat cell RNA spiked in. Subset: FACS-sorted CD8+CD4-CCR7+CD45RA+ naive T cells. These receptors all come from a human donor in good health. Some libraries in this study had Jurkat cell RNA spiked in.

This clonotype was picked up one time. V is TRBV19 and J is TRBJ1-1, with a weak D call TRBD1 (5 bases). The CDR3 totals 15 residues. CDR1 and CDR2 (germline): LNHDA, SQIVND (reference sequence). V lost 8 bases and J 2 bases, leaving 18 bases between the germline ends. CDR3 in DNA: TGTGCCAGTCGACACCCCGGGACGGTCAACACTGAAGCTTTCTTT. It yields the protein CASRHPGTVNTEAFF.

In this sample, this clonotype turned up a few times. This chain links TRBV19 with TRBJ1-1; 9 bases are a match to TRBD1. Germline values: CDR1 LNHDA, CDR2 SQIVND (reference sequence). This CDR3 is built from 12 residues. V shed 9 bases, J shed 3 bases, and the junction held 2 bases outside the gene matches. The CDR3 DNA reads TGTGCCAGCACAGGGGGCTACACTGAAGCTTTCTTT. This encodes CASTGGYTEAFF.

The chain joins TRBV19 to TRBJ2-7, with D unresolved. V was pared by 4 bases and J by 4 bases, with 11 bases between. Germline V gives CDR1 LNHDA, CDR2 SQIVND (reference sequence). The CDR3 has 13 residues. CDR3 coding DNA: TGTGCCAGTAGTACCGGACGAACGTACGAGCAGTACTTC. Protein sequence: CASSTGRTYEQYF. The full variable domain, rest sourced from reference TRBV19 and TRBJ2-7, is DGGITQSPKYLFRKEGQNVTLSCEQNLNHDAMYWYRQDPGQGLRLIYYSQIVNDFQKGDIAEGYSVSREKKESFPLTVTSAQKNPTAFYLCASSTGRTYEQYFGPGTRLTVT.

This clonotype showed up just a few times. This chain links TRBV20-1 with TRBJ2-7; D is possibly TRBD2 (5 bases). The germline V and J ends were trimmed by 0 bases and 2 bases, with 17 bases remaining between them. Germline V gives CDR1 DFQATT, CDR2 SNEGSKA (reference sequence). The CDR3 spans 16 residues. CDR3 nucleotides: TGCAGTGCTAGAGACCCCCGCCTTCTGAGGGCCTACGAGCAGTACTTC. As protein: CSARDPRLLRAYEQYF.

There are many counts of this clonotype. The J gene is TRBJ1-5, the V gene TRBV28; D remains unclear. Trimming pared 6 bases from V and 4 bases from J, leaving 10 bases between. The germline V gene encodes CDR1 MDHEN and CDR2 SYDVKM. CDR3 length: 13 residues. The CDR3 coding sequence is TGTGCCAGCAGGCACATTGGGAATCAGCCCCAGCATTTT. Its protein is CASRHIGNQPQHF.

The chain uses TRBV28 and TRBJ2-7; D is uncertain. The CDR3 extends over 15 amino acids. V was pared by 3 bases and J by 3 bases, with 15 bases between. The V gene's germline CDR1 is MDHEN and CDR2 SYDVKM. In nucleotides, the CDR3 is TGTGCCAGCAGTTTCAGAGGTATGATGAACTACGAGCAGTACTTC. Amino acid sequence: CASSFRGMMNYEQYF.

Remarks on this clonotype: Being one base from a much bigger clone, this may be a read error. Since no conserved phenylalanine or tryptophan closes the CDR3, a read error is the likely cause. The CDR3 reads CASSGGGRSTEAFL. Written as DNA, the CDR3 is TGTGCCAGCAGCGGGGGCGGACGGAGCACTGAAGCTTTCTTA. V is TRBV5-3 and J is TRBJ1-1; TRBD1 is a possible D gene (6 bases). TRBV5-3 is reported as an ORF; its role is uncertain. CDR3 length equals 14 residues. V was pared by 8 bases and J by 4 bases, with 18 bases between.

Details on this clonotype: Being one base from a much bigger clone, this may be a read error. The rearrangement uses TRBV10-3 and TRBJ2-7; D may match TRBD1 or TRBD2 (5 bases each). The CDR3 totals 13 residues. From germline, CDR1 is ENHRY and CDR2 SYGVKD. Trimming stripped 4 bases from V and 2 bases from J, with 9 bases between. CDR3 in amino acids: CAISAGAPYEQYF. CDR3 bases: TGTGCCATCAGTGCCGGGGCCCCCTACGAGCAGTACTTC.

Points on this clonotype: Germline is not matched at one junction end, which may reflect a read error. The chain has TRBV13 and TRBJ2-7, with a tentative D call TRBD2 (6 bases). This CDR3 comprises 13 residues. Germline V CDR1 and CDR2: PRHDT, FYEKMQ (reference sequence). The CDR3, as DNA: TGTGCCAGCAGCTTCTGGGCGGGGTACGAGCAGTGCTTC. It is translated as CASSFWAGYEQCF.

Of note for this clonotype: Being one base from a much bigger clone, this may be a read error. The missing conserved phenylalanine or tryptophan at the end of this CDR3 makes a read error likely. The chain employs TRBV7-8 and TRBJ2-5; 7 positions match TRBD2. The CDR3 runs 15 residues. V lost 1 base, J lost 1 base, and 3 bases stayed unmatched. The germline V gene encodes CDR1 SGHVS and CDR2 FQNEAQ. CDR3 bases: TGTGCCAGCAGCTTAGAACCTAGCGGCCAAGAGACCCAGTACATC. It translates to CASSLEPSGQETQYI.

This clonotype was detected a few times. Here the CDR3 reads CASRDSMDQPQHF. CDR3 nucleotide sequence: TGTGCCAGCAGGGACAGCATGGATCAGCCCCAGCATTTT. The chain employs TRBV6-2 or TRBV6-3 and TRBJ1-5, with D tentatively TRBD1 (6 bases). Germline V gene data show CDR1 as MNHEY and CDR2 as SVGEGT. V was shortened by 6 bases and J by 5 bases, with 11 bases between the two germline ends. This CDR3 comprises 13 residues.

This clonotype was observed a handful of times. The V gene is TRBV19, the J gene TRBJ2-3; D remains unclear. Deletions cut 8 bases from V and 0 bases from J, with 15 bases between. Germline V gene data show CDR1 as LNHDA and CDR2 as SQIVND (reference sequence). This CDR3 has 15 amino acids. The CDR3 region has the DNA TGTGCCAGTGGCGGAGTGGCGGTTAGCACAGATACGCAGTATTTT. This translates into CASGGVAVSTDTQYF.

This clonotype was detected only a few times. This chain uses TRBV7-9 with TRBJ1-1; 7 nucleotides match TRBD1. Germline trimming cut 5 bases from V and 6 bases from J; bases unmatched to any gene: 6. This CDR3 region has 13 residues. Germline-derived CDR1 and CDR2 are SEHNR and FQNEAQ (reference sequence). CDR3 region: CASSSDRVAEAFF. CDR3 bases: TGTGCCAGCAGCAGCGACAGGGTCGCTGAAGCTTTCTTT.

The genes are TRBV20-1 and TRBJ2-7; D might be TRBD1 (6 bases). Trimming stripped 6 bases from V and 5 bases from J, with 11 bases between. The germline V gene has CDR1 DFQATT and CDR2 SNEGSKA (reference sequence). CDR3 length equals 11 residues. CDR3 region: CSATGFHEQYF. The CDR3 DNA is TGCAGTGCCACAGGGTTCCACGAGCAGTACTTC.

With regard to this clonotype: A much larger clonotype is one base distant, so this may be a read error. The missing conserved phenylalanine or tryptophan at the end of this CDR3 makes a read error likely. The rearrangement links TRBV25-1 to TRBJ2-7; no definite D call. Trimming pared 5 bases from V and 0 bases from J, leaving 2 bases between. The CDR3 covers 11 residues. Germline V gives CDR1 MGHDK, CDR2 SYGVNS. This CDR3 is CASSHSYEQYI. CDR3 bases: TGTGCCAGCAGTCACTCCTACGAGCAGTACATC.

This clonotype was recorded a few times. V usage is TRBV27 and J usage is TRBJ2-1, with 8 nucleotides matching TRBD2. This CDR3 has 15 residues. Germline CDR1 MNHEY, CDR2 SMNVEV (reference sequence). Trimming at V came to 6 bases and at J to 9 bases, leaving 13 bases not matched to a gene. The CDR3 is CASSLASGLYGEQFF. The CDR3 nucleotides are TGTGCCAGCAGCCTTGCTAGCGGGCTCTATGGTGAGCAGTTCTTC.

The J gene is TRBJ2-7, the V gene TRBV4-3; D is perhaps TRBD1 or TRBD2 (5 bases each). The germline CDR1 and CDR2 sequences are LGHNA and YSLEER. This CDR3 is built from 14 residues. V lost 4 bases, J lost 2 bases, and 12 bases lay in between. CDR3: CASSPRDGTYEQYF. Written as DNA, the CDR3 is TGCGCCAGCAGCCCACGGGACGGTACCTACGAGCAGTACTTC.

The V call is TRBV9, the J call TRBJ2-3, with TRBD2 identical over 8 bases. The CDR3 consists of 18 residues. The germline gives CDR1 SGDLS, CDR2 YYNGEE. V shed 3 bases and J 6 bases; nucleotides not matched to a gene: 18. The CDR3 DNA reads TGTGCCAGCAGCGGGAGTAGGGGATGGGGACTAGGAACGGATACGCAGTATTTT. Translation gives CASSGSRGWGLGTDTQYF. Supplemented by reference TRBV9 and TRBJ2-3, the full variable domain reads DSGVTQTPKHLITATGQRVTLRCSPRSGDLSVYWYQQSLDQGLQFLIQYYNGEERAKGNILERFSAQQFPDLHSELNLSSLELGDSALYFCASSGSRGWGLGTDTQYFGPGTRLTVL.

About this clonotype itself: Since a much larger clone is just one base distant, this may be a read error. The CDR3 end shows no conserved phenylalanine or tryptophan, and so a read error is likely. The chain recombines TRBV14 with TRBJ2-2, with D maybe TRBD1 (5 bases). Per the germline V gene, CDR1 is SGHDN and CDR2 is FVKESK. Trimming left V 4 bases short and J 6 bases short, with 12 bases between. The length of the CDR3 is 14 residues. The CDR3 reads CASSLFQTAGELFC. CDR3 DNA sequence: TGTGCCAGCAGCCTATTTCAGACAGCCGGGGAGCTGTTTTGT.

This clonotype was observed a handful of times. The chain is built from TRBV9 and TRBJ2-6; D is ambiguous. In germline, CDR1 is SGDLS, CDR2 YYNGEE. The CDR3 loop spans 14 amino acids. V dropped 4 bases and J dropped 0 bases, with 5 bases sitting between them. The CDR3, as DNA: TGTGCCAGCAGCAGCAACTCTGGGGCCAACGTCCTGACTTTC. It encodes CASSSNSGANVLTF.

This clonotype has just a few counts. This chain links TRBV5-8 with TRBJ2-1; a weak D match, TRBD2 (6 bases). V lost 4 bases and J lost 6, with 29 bases in between. The CDR3 loop spans 19 amino acids. Germline assignment: CDR1 SGHTS and CDR2 YDEGEE. The CDR3 region has the DNA TGTGCCAGCAGCCCCGTTGGGTCCTCTATAGCGGCCGTATTCAATGAGCAGTTCTTC. Protein: CASSPVGSSIAAVFNEQFF. The full variable domain, in which reference TRBV5-8 and TRBJ2-1 provide the parts outside the CDR3, is EAGVTQSPTHLIKTRGQQATLRCSPISGHTSVYWYQQALGLGLQFLLWYDEGEERNRGNFPPRFSGRQFPNYSSELNVNALELEDSALYLCASSPVGSSIAAVFNEQFFGPGTRLTVL.